One sample yielded the 29 T cell receptor beta chains listed below, sequenced in a study of cytomegalovirus exposure and HLA in healthy donors. Use of 60 Vbeta and 13 Jbeta primers characterized the PCR. Data came from immunoSEQ multiplex PCR; TCRdb stores just in-frame clones and leaves some out. The table has around 170,000 clones, around three quarters seen once. Source material: PBMCs. These receptors all come from a woman in her twenties or thirties in good health and CMV-seronegative.

This clone came up once. The chain is built from TRBV6-5 and TRBJ2-7; 7 bases are a match to TRBD1. This CDR3 has 12 amino acids. Trimming took 4 bases from V and 6 from J; bases not matched to a gene: 3. The germline CDR1 and CDR2 sequences are MNHEY and SVGAGI. The CDR3 sequence: CASSWTGLEQYF. As DNA, the CDR3 is TGTGCCAGCAGTTGGACAGGCCTCGAGCAGTACTTC.

This clone was seen a few times. The chain couples TRBV2 to TRBJ1-5; D uncertain. CDR1 SNHLY and CDR2 FYNNEI come from the germline V gene. V lost 6 bases and J 2 bases, leaving 14 bases between the germline ends. CDR3 length: 15 residues. The DNA for the CDR3 is TGTGCCAGCAGGGAGGCCGCTCTCGGCAATCAGCCCCAGCATTTT. It codes for CASREAALGNQPQHF.

The chain carries TRBV5-1 and TRBJ1-1; the D is unclear. The length of the CDR3 is 13 residues. Per the germline V gene, CDR1 is SGHRS and CDR2 is YFSETQ. V dropped 0 bases and J dropped 6 bases, with 9 bases sitting between them. CDR3 DNA: TGCGCCAGCAGCTTGGCCGGAGTATCTGAAGCTTTCTTT. Its protein product is CASSLAGVSEAFF.

The chain uses TRBV5-8 and TRBJ1-1; TRBD1 aligns across 10 bases. The V gene end was trimmed by 5 bases and the J gene end by 8 bases; junction bases not matched to a gene: 9. CDR3 size: 14 residues. The germline V gene encodes CDR1 SGHTS and CDR2 YDEGEE. Written as DNA, the CDR3 is TGTGCCAGCAGTCGGCCCGGGACAGGGGTGGAAGCTTTCTTT. This codes for CASSRPGTGVEAFF. The whole variable domain, filled in from reference TRBV5-8 and TRBJ1-1, reads EAGVTQSPTHLIKTRGQQATLRCSPISGHTSVYWYQQALGLGLQFLLWYDEGEERNRGNFPPRFSGRQFPNYSSELNVNALELEDSALYLCASSRPGTGVEAFFGQGTRLTVV.

The chain joins TRBV2 to TRBJ1-1; TRBD1 might be the D (6 bases). CDR1 and CDR2 (germline): SNHLY, FYNNEI. The CDR3 has 13 residues. V lost 7 bases, J lost 1 base, and 10 bases lay in between. In DNA form, the CDR3 reads TGTGCCAGCACCCAGGACAGGAACACTGAAGCTTTCTTT. Translating it yields CASTQDRNTEAFF.

This rearrangement joins TRBV4-2 to TRBJ1-1, with TRBD1 as a possible D gene (5 bases). CDR3 length equals 14 residues. CDR1 is LGHNA, CDR2 YNFKEQ, per germline. The V end was cut by 2 bases, the J end by 7 bases, with 14 bases between. In nucleotides, the CDR3 is TGTGCCAGCAGCCAACGAACAGGTCTCGGTGAAGCTTTCTTT. Translation: CASSQRTGLGEAFF.

The chain links TRBV5-1 to TRBJ1-1; D might be TRBD1 (6 bases). Germline V gene lookup returns CDR1 SGHRS and CDR2 YFSETQ. The V and J ends lost 0 bases and 0 bases respectively, with 9 bases between them. There are 15 residues in the CDR3. CDR3 loop: CASSLGGTMNTEAFF. In nucleotides, the CDR3 is TGCGCCAGCAGCTTGGGGGGGACAATGAACACTGAAGCTTTCTTT. Filled out from reference TRBV5-1 and TRBJ1-1, the complete variable domain reads KAGVTQTPRYLIKTRGQQVTLSCSPISGHRSVSWYQQTPGQGLQFLFEYFSETQRNKGNFPGRFSGRQFSNSRSEMNVSTLELGDSALYLCASSLGGTMNTEAFFGQGTRLTVV.

This chain connects TRBV4-2 to TRBJ1-4; D unclear. The V gene's germline CDR1 is LGHNA and CDR2 YNFKEQ. Trimming removed 6 bases from V and 0 bases from J, with 14 bases in between. The CDR3 has 16 residues. CDR3: CASREYLAATNEKLFF. The CDR3, as DNA: TGTGCCAGCAGAGAATACCTGGCAGCAACTAATGAAAAACTGTTTTTT.

This clone was observed a handful of times. The rearrangement joins TRBV5-8 to TRBJ2-5; 7 nucleotides line up with TRBD1. The germline CDR1 and CDR2 sequences are SGHTS and YDEGEE. V gave up 4 bases and J gave up 5 bases; unmatched junction bases: 8. This CDR3 is built from 14 residues. The CDR3: CASSRPTGVETQYF. CDR3 nucleotides: TGTGCCAGCAGCCGCCCCACAGGGGTGGAGACCCAGTACTTC.

The J gene is TRBJ1-5, the V gene TRBV5-6, with D possibly TRBD1 on 5 matching bases. CDR1 is SGHDT, CDR2 YYEEEE, per germline. The CDR3 loop spans 14 amino acids. V was cut by 0 bases and J by 3 bases, with 7 bases left in between. The CDR3 DNA reads TGTGCCAGCAGCTTGGCGACAGCCAATCAGCCCCAGCATTTT. This sequence encodes CASSLATANQPQHF.

The rearrangement links TRBV27 to TRBJ2-7, with TRBD1 matching over 8 bases. Per the germline V gene, CDR1 is MNHEY and CDR2 is SMNVEV (reference sequence). CDR3 size: 15 residues. V shed 6 bases, J shed 7 bases, and the junction held 14 bases outside the gene matches. The CDR3 region has the DNA TGTGCCAGCAGGATTTTGGGACAGGCCCCTAGAGAGCAGTACTTC. Its protein is CASRILGQAPREQYF.

A few counts support this clone. This chain links TRBV2 with TRBJ2-1, with D hard to call. The CDR3 spans 15 residues. With 4 bases removed from V and 1 base from J, the gap between germline ends came to 11 bases. Per the germline V gene, CDR1 is SNHLY and CDR2 is FYNNEI. The CDR3, as DNA: TGTGCCAGCAGTGGACTGCAAGGTTCCTACAATGAGCAGTTCTTC. Amino acid sequence: CASSGLQGSYNEQFF.

The chain combines TRBV5-1 with TRBJ1-2, with a possible D match to TRBD1 (6 bases). V lost 4 bases, J lost 4 bases, and 17 bases lay in between. The CDR3 covers 15 residues. CDR1 is SGHRS and CDR2 is YFSETQ in the germline V gene. The CDR3 loop is CASSPREEGVYGYTF. The DNA for the CDR3 is TGCGCCAGCAGCCCTCGGGAAGAGGGGGTCTATGGCTACACCTTC.

The chain combines TRBV1 with TRBJ2-2; the table's D call of TRBD2 was not tested on the DNA. TRBV1 is a pseudogene segment. CDR3 length: 15 residues. CDR3 nucleotides: TGCACCAGCAGGGGGACTAGCGGTCCCACCGGGGAGCTGTTTTTT. The encoded protein is CTSRGTSGPTGELFF.

This chain joins TRBV30 and TRBJ2-6; D unresolved. CDR3 length equals 14 residues. Between the trimmed V and J ends, which lost 4 bases and 3 bases, there was a span of 10 bases. Germline-derived CDR1 and CDR2 are GTSNPN and SVGIG (reference sequence). CDR3 sequence reads: CAWTPPGGANVLTF. The DNA for the CDR3 is TGTGCCTGGACTCCCCCCGGTGGGGCCAACGTCCTGACTTTC.

The chain has TRBV5-1 and TRBJ2-3, with 8 bases identical to TRBD1. Germline V gene sequence: CDR1 SGHRS, CDR2 YFSETQ. The V gene end was trimmed by 4 bases and the J gene end by 4 bases; junction bases not matched to a gene: 5. The CDR3 spans 14 residues. The CDR3 reads CASSPGGGPDTQYF. The CDR3 coding sequence is TGCGCCAGCAGCCCAGGGGGCGGGCCAGATACGCAGTATTTT.

The CDR3 loop reads CASSEQRPPGNTIYF. The CDR3, as DNA: TGCGCCAGTAGCGAACAGCGGCCCCCTGGAAACACCATATATTTT. The rearrangement uses TRBV5-1 and TRBJ1-3; D remains ambiguous. Germline V gene lookup returns CDR1 SGHRS and CDR2 YFSETQ. The V gene lost 8 bases and the J gene lost 2 bases, with 17 bases spanning the gap. The CDR3 spans 15 residues. The variable domain in full, completed from reference TRBV5-1 and TRBJ1-3, reads KAGVTQTPRYLIKTRGQQVTLSCSPISGHRSVSWYQQTPGQGLQFLFEYFSETQRNKGNFPGRFSGRQFSNSRSEMNVSTLELGDSALYLCASSEQRPPGNTIYFGEGSWLTVV.

The chain combines TRBV7-9 with TRBJ2-4; D ambiguous. Trimming pared 2 bases from V and 1 base from J, leaving 6 bases between. CDR1 is SEHNR and CDR2 is FQNEAQ in the germline V gene (reference sequence). This CDR3 contains 14 residues. CDR3 loop: CASSLTSAKNIQYF. DNA for the CDR3: TGTGCCAGCAGCTTAACTTCGGCCAAAAACATTCAGTACTTC.

The V gene is TRBV10-1, the J gene TRBJ2-7; D is perhaps TRBD1 (5 bases). The CDR3 contains 15 residues. V lost 6 bases and J 2 bases, leaving 17 bases between the germline ends. From germline, CDR1 is WNHNN and CDR2 SYGVQD (reference sequence). CDR3 coding DNA: TGCGCCAGCAGCCACCGCGGCAGGGCCCCCTACGAGCAGTACTTC. This gives the protein CASSHRGRAPYEQYF.

The genes are TRBV6-1 and TRBJ1-1; TRBD1 might be the D (6 bases). Germline lookup yields CDR1 MNHNS and CDR2 SASEGT. V was pared by 1 base and J by 4 bases, with 10 bases between. The CDR3 totals 14 residues. For the CDR3, the DNA is TGTGCCAGCAGTGAAGTTTTCAGGGGCACTGAAGCTTTCTTT. This sequence encodes CASSEVFRGTEAFF.

The table lists this clone with a count of one. The chain couples TRBV7-8 to TRBJ1-2; TRBD1 agrees at 9 bases. Germline assignment: CDR1 SGHVS and CDR2 FQNEAQ. The CDR3 has 14 residues. V was pared by 2 bases and J by 6 bases, with 4 bases of the junction left unmatched. The CDR3 DNA reads as TGTGCCAGCAGCTTAACCGACAGGGGGAATGGCTACACCTTC. Protein: CASSLTDRGNGYTF.

The sample holds a few counts of this clone. CDR3 in amino acids: CASSRVPRRRDTEAFF. The CDR3 nucleotides read TGTGCCAGCAGCCGGGTACCCAGGCGGCGGGACACTGAAGCTTTCTTT. V gene TRBV4-2 combines with J gene TRBJ1-1; D is undetermined. Trimming took 4 bases from V and 3 from J, leaving 18 bases between them. Germline CDR1 reads LGHNA; CDR2 reads YNFKEQ. CDR3 length: 16 amino acids.

The chain employs TRBV19 and TRBJ1-2; 10 nucleotides align to TRBD1. Germline lookup yields CDR1 LNHDA and CDR2 SQIVND (reference sequence). The ends lost 7 bases at V and 6 bases at J; junction bases unmatched: 17. The CDR3 length is 17 residues. The CDR3, as DNA: TGTGCCAGTAACCCGCGGGGACAGGGGTTCGGGCTGCATGGCTACACCTTC. This gives the protein CASNPRGQGFGLHGYTF. Complete variable domain (other parts from reference TRBV19 and TRBJ1-2): DGGITQSPKYLFRKEGQNVTLSCEQNLNHDAMYWYRQDPGQGLRLIYYSQIVNDFQKGDIAEGYSVSREKKESFPLTVTSAQKNPTAFYLCASNPRGQGFGLHGYTFGSGTRLTVV.

The chain is built from TRBV2 and TRBJ1-6, with TRBD1 identical over 7 bases. V gave up 2 bases and J gave up 6 bases; unmatched junction bases: 7. CDR3 size: 16 residues. CDR1 is SNHLY, CDR2 FYNNEI, per germline. The CDR3, as DNA: TGTGCCAGCAGTGAATCACAGGGACAGCTTAATTCACCCCTCCACTTT. Translated, it gives CASSESQGQLNSPLHF.

The chain couples TRBV9 to TRBJ2-1, with 7 bases identical to TRBD2. Germline V gives CDR1 SGDLS, CDR2 YYNGEE. J lost 6 bases, V lost 5 bases, and 11 bases had no gene match. This CDR3 spans 15 amino acids. The CDR3 DNA reads TGTGCCAGCAGGCGGGGCGGGGGAAAGTCCAATGAGCAGTTCTTC. It specifies CASRRGGGKSNEQFF.

V is TRBV9 and J is TRBJ1-1; D is undetermined. Looked up from germline, CDR1 is SGDLS and CDR2 is YYNGEE. V was shortened by 6 bases and J by 0 bases, with 9 bases between the two germline ends. The CDR3 length is 13 residues. CDR3 sequence reads: CASTRQVNTEAFF. The DNA of the CDR3 is TGTGCCAGCACCAGACAAGTGAACACTGAAGCTTTCTTT.

This rearrangement joins TRBV6-5 to TRBJ1-4; D possibly corresponds to TRBD1 (5 bases). The germline V gene encodes CDR1 MNHEY and CDR2 SVGAGI. V was cut by 6 bases and J by 8 bases, with 13 bases left in between. The CDR3 totals 13 residues. The CDR3 region is CASRPWGVEKLFF. The CDR3 coding sequence is TGTGCCAGCAGGCCGTGGGGGGTCGAAAAACTGTTTTTT.

The chain carries TRBV5-1 and TRBJ2-2; maybe TRBD2 (6 bases). V lost 4 bases, J lost 0 bases, and 13 bases lay in between. From germline, CDR1 is SGHRS and CDR2 YFSETQ. The CDR3 spans 16 residues. The CDR3 region has the DNA TGCGCCAGCAGCCCAGGGACTCATTCGAACACCGGGGAGCTGTTTTTT. Encoded protein: CASSPGTHSNTGELFF.

This chain links TRBV9 with TRBJ1-1; D not resolved. V lost 1 base, J lost 2 bases, and 12 bases lay in between. Germline V gives CDR1 SGDLS, CDR2 YYNGEE. This CDR3 is built from 15 residues. This CDR3 reads CASSVLDTSNTEAFF. Written as DNA, the CDR3 is TGTGCCAGCAGCGTATTAGACACCTCCAACACTGAAGCTTTCTTT.